Below, 26 T cell receptor beta chains from the same sample are listed, as sequenced in a study of blood T cell repertoires in COVID-19. Libraries were prepared by immunoSEQ multiplex PCR; TCRdb keeps only in-frame clonotypes and omits some of them. The sample consists of some 250,000 clones, about three quarters of them appearing once. The sequencing input was peripheral blood. These receptors all come from a woman older than 75 with acute or convalescent COVID-19.

This chain links TRBV19 with TRBJ1-1, with a weak D call TRBD1 (6 bases). The CDR3 is 16 residues long. Germline CDR1 is LNHDA and CDR2 is SQIVND (reference sequence). Trimming removed 3 bases at V and 0 bases at J, with 14 bases between. CDR3 amino acids: CASSINNRELNTEAFF. CDR3 coding DNA: TGTGCCAGTAGTATTAATAACAGGGAGTTGAACACTGAAGCTTTCTTT. Drawing the rest from reference TRBV19 and TRBJ1-1, the complete variable domain is DGGITQSPKYLFRKEGQNVTLSCEQNLNHDAMYWYRQDPGQGLRLIYYSQIVNDFQKGDIAEGYSVSREKKESFPLTVTSAQKNPTAFYLCASSINNRELNTEAFFGQGTRLTVV.

This chain links TRBV7-3 with TRBJ2-7, with 9 bases fitting TRBD1. The CDR3 length is 14 residues. J lost 6 bases, V lost 2 bases, and 5 bases had no gene match. CDR1 is SGHTA, CDR2 FQGTGA, per germline. The CDR3 loop reads CASSLGDRAGEQYF. CDR3 sequence (DNA): TGTGCCAGCAGCTTAGGGGACAGGGCCGGCGAGCAGTACTTC.

This clone appeared once. The chain employs TRBV4-1 and TRBJ2-3; 10 bases agree with TRBD2. Germline trimming cut 1 base from V and 4 bases from J; bases unmatched to any gene: 5. CDR1 and CDR2 (germline): MGHRA, YSYEKL. The CDR3 is 16 amino acids. The CDR3 nucleotides are TGCGCCAGCAGCCAAGCCAGCGGGGGGGCAGCAGATACGCAGTATTTT. Translated, it gives CASSQASGGAADTQYF.

This chain joins TRBV6-5 and TRBJ1-1; D gene ambiguous. In germline, CDR1 is MNHEY, CDR2 SVGAGI. Trimming left V 6 bases short and J 5 bases short, with 4 bases between. This CDR3 is 10 amino acids long. The CDR3 region has the DNA TGTGCCAGCAGACGGACTGAAGCTTTCTTT. Its translation: CASRRTEAFF.

The chain employs TRBV2 and TRBJ1-2, with D possibly TRBD1 on 6 matching bases. The CDR3 loop spans 14 amino acids. The V end was cut by 5 bases, the J end by 3 bases, with 13 bases between. Germline assignment: CDR1 SNHLY and CDR2 FYNNEI. The CDR3 DNA is TGTGCCAGCAGTTCCCAGGGGTATTACTATGGCTACACCTTC. Translated, it gives CASSSQGYYYGYTF.

Only one count was recorded for this clone. V usage is TRBV11-2 and J usage is TRBJ2-1; D is uncertain. The germline CDR1 and CDR2 sequences are SGHAT and FQNNGV. Between the trimmed V and J ends, which lost 3 bases and 5 bases, there was a span of 14 bases. This CDR3 is 15 amino acids long. The DNA of the CDR3 is TGTGCCAGCAGCTTTAGATTTGACTCGGACAATGAGCAGTTCTTC. Translating gives CASSFRFDSDNEQFF. Full variable domain (rest looked up from reference TRBV11-2 and TRBJ2-1): EAGVAQSPRYKIIEKRQSVAFWCNPISGHATLYWYQQILGQGPKLLIQFQNNGVVDDSQLPKDRFSAERLKGVDSTLKIQPAKLEDSAVYLCASSFRFDSDNEQFFGPGTRLTVL.

The chain is built from TRBV3-1 (or the pseudogene TRBV3-2) and TRBJ2-1; TRBD2 might be the D (5 bases). The germline V and J ends were trimmed by 4 bases and 4 bases, with 14 bases remaining between them. CDR1 and CDR2 from the germline V gene are LGHDT and YNNKEL (reference sequence). The CDR3 extends over 15 amino acids. CDR3 in amino acids: CASSPLLAKYNEQFF. The DNA of the CDR3 is TGTGCCAGCAGCCCCCTATTAGCGAAATACAATGAGCAGTTCTTC.

This rearrangement joins TRBV27 to TRBJ2-7, with 14 bases aligning to TRBD2. The CDR3 is 18 amino acids. J was trimmed by 0 bases and V by 2 bases; bases with no gene match: 6. The germline V gene encodes CDR1 MNHEY and CDR2 SMNVEV (reference sequence). The CDR3 DNA follows: TGTGCCAGCAGTTTACGGACTAGCGGGAGGACAAGCTCCTACGAGCAGTACTTC. Translated, it gives CASSLRTSGRTSSYEQYF.

This clone came up a few times. V is TRBV6-5 and J is TRBJ1-6; no clear D gene. V dropped 2 bases and J dropped 7 bases, with 12 bases sitting between them. The CDR3 is made up of 15 amino acids. Germline CDR1 reads MNHEY; CDR2 reads SVGAGI. CDR3: CASSYGQPPNSPLHF. CDR3 DNA sequence: TGTGCCAGCAGTTACGGGCAGCCTCCAAATTCACCCCTCCACTTT.

The rearrangement joins TRBV5-1 to TRBJ1-2, with TRBD1 identical over 9 bases. The CDR3 spans 16 residues. Germline-derived CDR1 and CDR2 are SGHRS and YFSETQ. With 3 bases clipped from V and 0 bases from J, the junction kept 6 bases outside the gene matches. The CDR3 protein is CASSSGTGRSNYGYTF. DNA for the CDR3: TGCGCCAGCAGCTCCGGGACAGGGAGGTCTAACTATGGCTACACCTTC. The full variable domain, its missing parts supplied by reference TRBV5-1 and TRBJ1-2, is KAGVTQTPRYLIKTRGQQVTLSCSPISGHRSVSWYQQTPGQGLQFLFEYFSETQRNKGNFPGRFSGRQFSNSRSEMNVSTLELGDSALYLCASSSGTGRSNYGYTFGSGTRLTVV.

The rearrangement uses TRBV19 and TRBJ1-2; D perhaps matches TRBD1 (6 bases). Germline V gives CDR1 LNHDA, CDR2 SQIVND (reference sequence). This CDR3 is 15 amino acids long. The V end lost 0 bases, the J end lost 5 bases, and 13 bases lay between the germline ends. The CDR3, as DNA: TGTGCCAGTAGTATAGATGGCAGGGGTTTATATGGCTACACCTTC. Translating it yields CASSIDGRGLYGYTF.

The rearrangement joins TRBV5-5 to TRBJ2-3; D ambiguous. Germline assignment: CDR1 SGHKS and CDR2 YYEKEE (reference sequence). This CDR3 has 15 residues. V lost 1 base and J lost 4, with 13 bases in between. The CDR3 DNA follows: TGTGCCAGCAGCTTGCGGATCGGGTTCGCAGATACGCAGTATTTT. It codes for CASSLRIGFADTQYF.

The chain employs TRBV10-3 and TRBJ2-5, with D maybe TRBD1 (6 bases). The germline CDR1 and CDR2 sequences are ENHRY and SYGVKD. The CDR3 has 15 residues. V gave up 0 bases and J gave up 2 bases, with 10 bases separating them. Here the CDR3 DNA reads TGTGCCATCAGTGAGTCCGGGACAACTCAAGAGACCCAGTACTTC. Its protein is CAISESGTTQETQYF.

This sequence joins TRBV4-3 and TRBJ2-3; weak D call: TRBD1 (6 bases). Germline loops: CDR1 LGHNA, CDR2 YSLEER. With 5 bases removed from V and 3 bases from J, the gap between germline ends came to 15 bases. The CDR3 totals 15 residues. The CDR3 here is CASSSQTGYTDTQYF. In nucleotides, the CDR3 is TGCGCCAGCAGCTCCCAAACAGGGTATACAGATACGCAGTATTTT.

This clone appeared a single time. The chain employs TRBV3-1 (or the pseudogene TRBV3-2) and TRBJ2-1; the match to TRBD2 covers 7 bases. Germline CDR1 is LGHDT and CDR2 is YNNKEL (reference sequence). This CDR3 is built from 15 residues. With V trimmed by 1 base and J by 8 bases, 8 bases remained unmatched. The CDR3, as DNA: TGTGCCAGCAGCCAAGGGGGAGGGAGGCTTGATGAGCAGTTCTTC. It translates to CASSQGGGRLDEQFF.

The gene calls are TRBV7-2 and TRBJ2-5; a possible D gene is TRBD2 (5 bases). The ends were cut back, 5 bases at V and 4 bases at J, with 17 bases in the middle. This CDR3 has 15 amino acids. Germline V gives CDR1 SGHTA, CDR2 FQGNSA. The CDR3 sequence: CASSTRLAVGETQYF. The DNA of the CDR3 is TGTGCCAGCAGCACCCGTCTAGCCGTGGGAGAGACCCAGTACTTC.

This clone was counted once. CDR3 coding DNA: TGTGCCATCAGTGCGACTAGCGGGGGTGCGCAAGGTGAGCAGTTCTTC. Its translation: CAISATSGGAQGEQFF. The chain uses TRBV10-3 and TRBJ2-1, with 12 bases identical to TRBD2. From germline, CDR1 is ENHRY and CDR2 SYGVKD. The CDR3 extends over 16 amino acids. The V gene end was trimmed by 4 bases and the J gene end by 9 bases; junction bases not matched to a gene: 10.

V gene TRBV6-6 combines with J gene TRBJ2-1; 14 nucleotides agree with TRBD2. The V gene end was trimmed by 6 bases and the J gene end by 4 bases; junction bases not matched to a gene: 2. This CDR3 has 15 residues. Germline CDR1 and CDR2: MNHNY and SVGAGI (reference sequence). The CDR3: CASRRLAGGYNEQFF. CDR3 coding DNA: TGTGCCAGCAGACGACTAGCGGGGGGGTACAATGAGCAGTTCTTC.

The chain is built from TRBV18 and TRBJ1-3; no definite D call. CDR3 length equals 17 residues. Germline V gene lookup returns CDR1 KGHSH and CDR2 LQKENI. V was cut by 1 base and J by 0 bases, with 13 bases left in between. The CDR3 DNA reads TGTGCCAGCTCACCACGTCGGGAAAGTCTCTCTGGAAACACCATATATTTT. This codes for CASSPRRESLSGNTIYF. Combining the CDR3 with reference TRBV18 and TRBJ1-3 gives the whole variable domain NAGVMQNPRHLVRRRGQEARLRCSPMKGHSHVYWYRQLPEEGLKFMVYLQKENIIDESGMPKERFSAEFPKEGPSILRIQQVVRGDSAAYFCASSPRRESLSGNTIYFGEGSWLTVV.

This sequence joins TRBV11-2 and TRBJ2-7; 8 nucleotides line up with TRBD2. The CDR3 is 14 residues long. The V and J ends lost 4 bases and 6 bases, in that order; junction bases with no gene match: 8. CDR1 is SGHAT and CDR2 is FQNNGV in the germline V gene. The DNA of the CDR3 is TGTGCCAGCAGCTCAGTAGCGGGACGGGTCGAGCAGTACTTC. This gives the protein CASSSVAGRVEQYF.

The chain is built from TRBV7-9 and TRBJ1-4, with 7 nucleotides matching TRBD1. This CDR3 contains 13 residues. The V gene's germline CDR1 is SEHNR and CDR2 FQNEAQ (reference sequence). Trimming removed 2 bases from V and 7 bases from J; junction bases left unmatched: 1. The CDR3 coding sequence is TGTGCCAGCAGCTTACGGACAGGTGAAAAACTGTTTTTT. Encoded protein: CASSLRTGEKLFF.

The rearrangement joins TRBV15 to TRBJ1-5; 10 bases fit TRBD1. This CDR3 is built from 17 residues. From germline, CDR1 is LNHNV and CDR2 YYDKDF (reference sequence). Trimming cost V 6 bases and J 6 bases; bases outside gene matches: 14. CDR3 protein: CATRDDPGQGYGQPQHF. DNA for the CDR3: TGTGCCACCAGAGACGATCCGGGACAGGGGTATGGTCAGCCCCAGCATTTT.

This chain links TRBV2 with TRBJ1-5; the D gene is possibly TRBD1 (6 bases). Germline assignment: CDR1 SNHLY and CDR2 FYNNEI. Trimming removed 7 bases at V and 5 bases at J, with 9 bases between. CDR3 length: 12 residues. CDR3 residues: CASMDRDQPQHF. The CDR3 DNA reads as TGTGCCAGCATGGACAGAGATCAGCCCCAGCATTTT.

The V call is TRBV6-5, the J call TRBJ2-3, with TRBD1 identical over 10 bases. Germline lookup yields CDR1 MNHEY and CDR2 SVGAGI. V trimming: 2 bases; J trimming: 2 bases; junction bases outside the gene matches: 1. The CDR3 contains 15 residues. The CDR3 coding sequence is TGTGCCAGCAGTTACGGGACAGGGGACACAGATACGCAGTATTTT. This encodes CASSYGTGDTDTQYF.

This clone came up a few times. V is TRBV2 and J is TRBJ1-4, with 8 bases aligning to TRBD1. V lost 11 bases and J lost 6; bases outside the gene matches: 5. This CDR3 region has 12 residues. Germline lookup yields CDR1 SNHLY and CDR2 FYNNEI. The CDR3 loop is CAGRTGYEKLFF. In nucleotides, the CDR3 is TGTGCCGGAAGGACAGGGTATGAAAAACTGTTTTTT.

The chain joins TRBV11-3 to TRBJ2-7, with 7 bases lining up with TRBD2. The CDR3 runs to 15 residues. CDR1 is SGHNT, CDR2 YENEEA, per germline. V was pared by 5 bases and J by 2 bases, with 9 bases of the junction left unmatched. CDR3 sequence (DNA): TGTGCCAGCAGCGCAGCCCCCACTAGCGCCTACGAGCAGTACTTC. It codes for CASSAAPTSAYEQYF.